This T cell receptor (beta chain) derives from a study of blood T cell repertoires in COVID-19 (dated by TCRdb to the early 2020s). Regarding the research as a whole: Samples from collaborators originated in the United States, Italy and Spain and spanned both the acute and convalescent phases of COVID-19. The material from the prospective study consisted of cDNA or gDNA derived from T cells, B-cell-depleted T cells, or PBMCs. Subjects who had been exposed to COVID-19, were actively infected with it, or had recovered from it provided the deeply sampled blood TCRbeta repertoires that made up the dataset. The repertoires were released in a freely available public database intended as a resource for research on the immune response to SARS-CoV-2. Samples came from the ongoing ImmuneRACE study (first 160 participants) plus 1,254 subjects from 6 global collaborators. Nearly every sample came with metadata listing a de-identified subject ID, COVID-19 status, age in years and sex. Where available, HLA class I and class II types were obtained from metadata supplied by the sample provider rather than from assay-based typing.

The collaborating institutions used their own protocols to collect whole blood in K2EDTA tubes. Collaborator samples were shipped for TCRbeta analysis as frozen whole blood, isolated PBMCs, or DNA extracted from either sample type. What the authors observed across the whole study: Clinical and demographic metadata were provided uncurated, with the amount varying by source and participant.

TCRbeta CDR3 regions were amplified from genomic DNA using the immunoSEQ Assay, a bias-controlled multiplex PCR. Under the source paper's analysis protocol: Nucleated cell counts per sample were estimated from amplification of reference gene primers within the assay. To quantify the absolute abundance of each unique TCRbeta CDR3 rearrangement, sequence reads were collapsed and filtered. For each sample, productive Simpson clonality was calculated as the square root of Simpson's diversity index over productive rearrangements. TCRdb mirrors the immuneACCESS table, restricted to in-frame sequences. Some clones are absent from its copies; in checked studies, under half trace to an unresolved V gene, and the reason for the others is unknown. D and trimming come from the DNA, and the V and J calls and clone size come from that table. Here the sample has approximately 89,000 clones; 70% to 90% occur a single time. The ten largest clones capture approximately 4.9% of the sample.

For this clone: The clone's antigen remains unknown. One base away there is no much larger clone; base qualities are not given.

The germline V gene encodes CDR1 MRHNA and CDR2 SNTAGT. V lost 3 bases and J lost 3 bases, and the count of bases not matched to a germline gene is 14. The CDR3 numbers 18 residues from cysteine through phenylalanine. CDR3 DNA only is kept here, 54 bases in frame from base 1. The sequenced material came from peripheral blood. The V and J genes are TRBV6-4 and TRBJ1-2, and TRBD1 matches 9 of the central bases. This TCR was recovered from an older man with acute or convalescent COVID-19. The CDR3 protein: CASSEGSGHTGGDYGYTF. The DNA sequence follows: TGTGCCAGCAGTGAAGGATCGGGCCACACAGGGGGCGACTATGGCTACACCTTC.